Sequencing of this TCR beta chain was carried out in a study of cytomegalovirus exposure and HLA in healthy donors (dated by TCRdb to 2016 to 2017). A note on the overall study: An earlier analysis of roughly 630 of the donors reported roughly 300 Gb of sequence data and 117 million unique TCR beta sequences from about 180 million T cells. An early release covering some 640 HLA-typed donors comprised 300 to 350 gigabases of sequencing data and tens of millions of unique TCR sequences. Of the roughly 400 genotyped donors, about 80% fell in the genetic ancestry cluster associated with self-reported Caucasian donors. The study was designed to test whether signatures of past pathogen exposure could be identified by cataloging public T cell receptors. The T cell repertoires of 670 or so subjects were profiled by immunosequencing and related to cytomegalovirus serostatus. Besides the first cohort of around 670 subjects, a separate validation cohort made up of over 95 different subjects was used. High-throughput TCR immunosequencing, statistical association of individual TCRs with disease status, and machine learning were combined to predict cytomegalovirus infection status. To study patterns of TCR occurrence, a later analysis re-analyzed previously published TCR beta repertoires from under 750 donors and added high-resolution HLA genotyping. In the later analysis, no new phenotypic data were used to find candidate immune exposures; instead, reliance was placed on TCR beta sequences and their occurrence across donors. An earlier analysis of 587 of the donors used high-throughput TCR beta sequencing to judge whether each TCR beta V gene segment behaved as functional or pseudogenic. Donor age, sex, ethnicity and CMV serostatus were compiled together with the repertoire data. A later genetic analysis used genome-wide SNP genotypes for about 65% of the 666 donors, treating that subset as a discovery cohort. Every discovery cohort repertoire had been produced on one sequencing platform. HLA typing covered class I and class II loci at four-digit resolution. The number of typed donors differed by locus: roughly 629-630 for A, B, C, DRB1 and DQB1; some 540 for DQA1; 606 for DPA1; and around 470 for DPB1. Because of strong linkage in the cohort, four to six DR-DQ haplotypes were treated as single units for association and clustering. Across approximately 400 genotyped donors of the cohort, an average of roughly 200,000 unique TCR beta nucleotide sequences per donor were sequenced, and 15% to 20% of those sequences were non-productive.

The cohort comprised fewer than 750 healthy bone marrow donors. At the time of sampling, all cohort members were nominally healthy, though unrecorded immune exposures were likely present. The donor was CMV seropositive and was included in the group of 289 seropositive cohort members. Every donor gave a peripheral blood sample, and the peripheral blood mononuclear cells from that sample were used for TCR beta sequencing. The Qiagen DNeasy Blood Extraction Kit was used to extract genomic DNA from the blood cell samples. The library was produced with the immunoSEQ multiplex PCR assay. The multiplex PCR relied on a mix of 60 forward primers for TCR Vbeta segments and 13 reverse primers for TCR Jbeta segments. The CDR3 region of rearranged TCR beta genes was amplified from genomic DNA by a multiplex PCR assay. The amplified TCR beta libraries were sequenced on the Illumina HiSeq System as 87-base-pair reads. Per the source publication's procedure: Across the 600 to 700 repertoires, a later analysis counted about 81 million unique TCR beta chains, roughly 11 million of which were shared by at least two donors. Raw reads were error-corrected and collapsed into unique sequences by a nearest-neighbor algorithm in which closely related sequences were merged to remove PCR and sequencing errors. To assign V, D and J gene segments, CDR3 sequences were aligned to IMGT reference sequences. For a sequence to be retained, at least a six-nucleotide match to both a V gene segment and a J gene segment was required. Rearrangements were called productive when the CDR3 lacked stop codons and stayed in frame with V and J; all others were non-productive. Following IMGT convention, CDR3 was defined as the stretch from the second conserved V-encoded cysteine up to the conserved J-encoded phenylalanine. In an earlier analysis of roughly 580 of the donors, sequences lacking an unambiguous match to a single V gene segment were excluded. An earlier analysis of a few hundred of the donors classified V segments as functional when productive rearrangements were above 56.7% and as segregating when the standard deviation between donors was above 5%. To diagnose cytomegalovirus status from the catalog of TCR beta chain sequences, a statistical classification framework was built. A later analysis assigned V and J genes by comparing TCR nucleotide sequences with IMGT/GENE-DB human TR gene sequences. The TCRdist pipeline was used in a later analysis to assign CDR3 sequences and most-parsimonious VDJ recombination scenarios. In a later analysis, every TCR beta chain was defined by the combination of its CDR3 amino acid sequence and its V-gene family, and reads without a unique V-gene family were dropped. A later analysis removed roughly 590 highly shared, low-generation-probability nucleotide sequences to deal with suspected cross-contamination and a sequencing artifact. For each public chain, a later analysis derived a clonal expansion index from normalized ranks of inferred template counts within each repertoire. In a later analysis, generation probabilities were computed using a VDJ recombination model fitted to out-of-frame rearrangements, and the results were checked against IGoR. In a later analysis, TCR-TCR, TCR-HLA and TCR-CMV co-occurrence was scored with hypergeometric tests, and a repertoire-size bias correction was applied to TCR pairs. A later analysis estimated false discovery rates by permuting HLA or CMV assignments 20 times. In a later analysis, co-occurring TCRs were grouped with DBSCAN, and TCRdist sequence similarity was added when clustering was performed within HLA-allele-positive subsets. For co-occurrence clustering, repertoires with fewer than 30,000 or more than 120,000 public chains were excluded, along with five repertoires with anomalous nucleotide sharing. TCRdb stores this immuneACCESS table with in-frame sequences only. Part of the clones is absent; in the studies checked, under half of the shortfall reflects unresolved V genes, and no reason is known for the rest. V and J calls and clone size are given by that table; D and trimming were obtained from the DNA. This sample lists about 89,000 clones; 86% were detected once. Approximately 10% of the sample rests with the top ten.

Overall results and qualifications from the work: A later analysis found that TCR association rates varied across HLA loci, with DRB1 alleles showing the most associated TCRs and HLA-C alleles the fewest. A later genetic analysis reported fewer N-insertions in productive TCRs among donors in an Asian-associated ancestry cluster than the approximately 670-donor mean. In a later analysis, HLA-associated TCR beta chains showed more clonal expansion and lower generation probabilities than non-associated chains that were equally common. A later analysis found that most CMV-associated TCR beta chains appeared HLA-restricted, with HLA associations seemingly driven largely by CMV exposure. An earlier analysis of 450 to 750 of the donors showed that most TCR beta V segments appeared in productive rearrangements either about 90% or about 30% of the time, which broadly matched IMGT annotations. Immune exposure information for the cohort was limited to CMV serostatus. In this cohort, only TCR beta chains were sequenced, and detectable features were limited by the absence of alpha or paired-chain data. Specific HLA alleles were associated with roughly 17,000 TCR beta sequences at a false discovery rate of 0.05 in a later analysis. The classifier was reported to diagnose cytomegalovirus status with high specificity and sensitivity in both the original and validation cohorts. The 87-base-pair reads could not distinguish some IMGT-functional V segments, including TRBV6-2 and TRBV6-3, so those segments were excluded. A later genetic analysis associated a missense DCLRE1C variant with V-gene and J-gene trimming of TCR beta chains, and an independent cohort replicated the association. Roughly uniform sequencing depth across donors was assumed in presence/absence analyses, although this assumption may not hold. Assigning TCR associations to individual alleles was difficult when HLA alleles, especially DR and DQ, strongly co-occurred. Correlated functional status among segregating V segments might reflect linkage disequilibrium, but an unknown experimental factor could not be ruled out. Because HLA typing was missing for some donors at each locus, association tests included only the typed subset. In a later analysis, several top co-occurrence clusters were reported to appear linked to parvovirus B19, influenza, CMV and Epstein-Barr virus. Across donors, most TCR sequences were observed very rarely, whereas some public TCRs were present in many individuals. A few of the identified cytomegalovirus-associated TCR beta chains were confirmed in vitro to be specific for cytomegalovirus antigens. The authors suggested that the approach could potentially be extended to other disease states and immunological phenotypes. A total of 150 or so TCR beta chains were listed by the study as associated with cytomegalovirus. A further reported finding was that TCR beta sequences accurately predicted the HLA-A and HLA-B alleles for most subjects in the first cohort. About 17 rarely observed V segments, including chromosome 9 orphons, were excluded from the earlier analysis of about 610 of the donors because counts were too low. The sequencing pipeline was judged likely to have produced a cluster of highly shared sequence variants as a technical artifact.

Taken from cysteine to phenylalanine, the CDR3 has 14 residues. This entry keeps only the CDR3 DNA: 42 bases, framed from base 1. Trimming at the junction amounts to 5 bases on V and 2 bases on J, and the germline ends lie 10 bases apart. The germline V gene yields MDHEN for CDR1 and SYDVKM for CDR2. Turning to this clone: Its antigen remains undetermined. No qualities accompany the bases; no much larger clone lies one base away.

The chain links TRBV28 with TRBJ1-5; possibly the D gene is TRBD1, per 6 matching bases. This clonotype was obtained from a young man in good health and CMV-seropositive. The specimen sequenced was PBMCs. The CDR3 here reads CASSDRWGNQPQHF. Here is the DNA: TGTGCCAGCAGTGACAGGTGGGGCAATCAGCCCCAGCATTTT.